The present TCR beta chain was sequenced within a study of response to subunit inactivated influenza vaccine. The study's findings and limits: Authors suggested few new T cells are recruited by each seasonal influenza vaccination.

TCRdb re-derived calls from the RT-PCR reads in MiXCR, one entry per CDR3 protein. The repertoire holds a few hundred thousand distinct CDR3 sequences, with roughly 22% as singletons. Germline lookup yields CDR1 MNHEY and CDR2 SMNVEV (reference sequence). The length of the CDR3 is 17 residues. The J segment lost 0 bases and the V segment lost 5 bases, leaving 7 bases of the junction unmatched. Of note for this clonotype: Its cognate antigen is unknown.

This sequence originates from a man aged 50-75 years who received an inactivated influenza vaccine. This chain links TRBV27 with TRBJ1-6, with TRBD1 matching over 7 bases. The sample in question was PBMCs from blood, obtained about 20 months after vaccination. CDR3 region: CASSTDRESSYNSPLHF. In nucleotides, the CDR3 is TGTGCCAGCAGTACCGACAGGGAGAGCTCCTATAATTCACCCCTCCACTTT.